These 7 T cell receptor beta chains were sequenced from one sample in a study of identical twins. TCRdb independently ran MiXCR on the 5' RACE reads; one entry per CDR3 protein. This table has around 280,000 distinct CDR3 sequences, around 8.8% appearing once. This sample also belongs to another study, concerning yellow fever vaccine responses in identical twins.

Sequencing was performed on memory (CD45RO+) T cells sorted from blood. The origin of the receptors is a woman younger than 30 in good health.

This clonotype appeared a few times. The rearrangement links TRBV2 to TRBJ2-2; D is possibly TRBD1 or TRBD2 (5 bases each). Trimming stripped 5 bases from V and 0 bases from J, with 10 bases between. Germline lookup yields CDR1 SNHLY and CDR2 FYNNEI. This CDR3 is built from 15 residues. The chain's CDR3 is CASSPGTTNTGELFF. The CDR3 DNA sequence: TGTGCCAGCAGTCCCGGGACGACGAACACCGGGGAGCTGTTTTTT. The variable domain in full, with the rest retrieved from reference TRBV2 and TRBJ2-2, is EPEVTQTPSHQVTQMGQEVILRCVPISNHLYFYWYRQILGQKVEFLVSFYNNEISEKSEIFDDQFSVERPDGSNFTLKIRSTKLEDSAMYFCASSPGTTNTGELFFGEGSRLTVL.

The chain has TRBV4-2 and TRBJ2-4; D not resolved. Trimming stripped 0 bases from V and 5 bases from J, with 8 bases between. Germline V lookup: CDR1 LGHNA, CDR2 YNFKEQ. This CDR3 region has 14 residues. CDR3: CASSQDAGQNIQYF. CDR3 DNA: TGTGCCAGCAGCCAAGATGCCGGACAAAACATTCAGTACTTC.

The genes are TRBV28 and TRBJ2-1, with 13 nucleotides matching TRBD2. This CDR3 is 15 amino acids long. In germline, CDR1 is MDHEN, CDR2 SYDVKM. The V and J ends lost 5 bases and 9 bases, in that order; junction bases with no gene match: 7. The CDR3 reads CASSPLAGGQGEQFF. Here the CDR3 DNA reads TGTGCCAGCAGTCCACTAGCGGGGGGGCAAGGTGAGCAGTTCTTC.

The rearrangement links TRBV20-1 to TRBJ2-7, with D hard to call. In germline, CDR1 is DFQATT, CDR2 SNEGSKA (reference sequence). The CDR3 is 14 amino acids. The V end was cut by 4 bases, the J end by 1 base, with 14 bases between. This chain's CDR3 is CSAISPEPSYEQYF. As DNA, the CDR3 is TGCAGTGCTATATCGCCCGAGCCATCCTACGAGCAGTACTTC.

Only a few counts were recorded for this clonotype. The J gene is TRBJ2-5, the V gene TRBV5-1; TRBD2 agrees at 8 bases. Germline V gene sequence: CDR1 SGHRS, CDR2 YFSETQ. The junction had 12 bases not matched to a gene; V was cut back by 1 base and J by 1 base. The CDR3 is 18 residues long. CDR3: CASSLIGLGGRSQETQYF. As DNA, the CDR3 is TGCGCCAGCAGCTTGATAGGTCTTGGCGGGAGGTCCCAAGAGACCCAGTACTTC.

V is TRBV28 and J is TRBJ2-1; 9 positions agree with TRBD2. V lost 7 bases to trimming and J lost 6 bases; unmatched junction nucleotides: 22. Germline V gives CDR1 MDHEN, CDR2 SYDVKM. The CDR3 has 19 amino acids. CDR3 sequence: CASTLRTTWRGGQSNEQFF. The DNA for the CDR3 is TGTGCCAGCACCCTTCGAACGACTTGGCGGGGGGGCCAATCCAATGAGCAGTTCTTC.

This clonotype has more than one count but fewer than ten. This chain links TRBV4-2 with TRBJ2-3; no firm D call. Germline V gene sequence: CDR1 LGHNA, CDR2 YNFKEQ. This CDR3 is built from 16 residues. Trimming shortened V by 1 base and J by 0 bases, and 11 bases separated the two germline ends. CDR3 region: CASSQVDLSSTDTQYF. DNA for the CDR3: TGTGCCAGCAGCCAAGTAGACCTGAGTAGCACAGATACGCAGTATTTT.